This T cell receptor beta chain was documented in a study of T cell repertoires in cytomegalovirus infection. Study background: Recently identified HLA-C-restricted CMV epitopes were used, and well-studied HLA-B-restricted CMV epitopes were used as well.

This clonotype appeared a few times. Its antigen is still unknown. A single record per CDR3 protein comes from TCRdb applying MiXCR to the reads. The sample yields 450,000 to 650,000 distinct CDR3 sequences, approximately 40% seen once. V lost 1 base and J lost 7, with 11 bases in between. The V gene's germline CDR1 is SGHTA and CDR2 FQGNSA. The CDR3 consists of 13 residues. Study observations and caveats: CMV carriers having the relevant HLA were flagged by cumulative public TCR beta family frequency. HLA-C-restricted, CMV-specific TCR beta clonotypes were dominant ex vivo.

The TCR was taken from a human donor in good health (CMV status not recorded). Some clones in this sample may be carry-over from other donors' samples. The genes are TRBV7-2 and TRBJ2-7; D remains unclear. The source material was cultured PBMCs, sampled from culture after CMV antigen stimulation. In DNA form, the CDR3 reads TGTGCCAGCAGCTTAGTGGTTCGTGGGGAGCAGTACTTC. Translated, it gives CASSLVVRGEQYF.